A single sample is the source of the 3 T cell receptor beta chains below, sequenced in a study of blood T cell repertoires in COVID-19. The data were produced by immunoSEQ multiplex PCR, yet TCRdb's version contains in-frame clones alone and is incomplete. The table records under 350,000 clones, more than 75% of them present only once. The sequenced sample consisted of PBMCs or T cells enriched from blood (not recorded which). The receptor source for this set is a man between 25 and 39 years old who had recovered from COVID-19.

This clone showed up just a few times. The rearrangement joins TRBV24-1 to TRBJ1-1, with 9 bases aligning to TRBD1. Germline assignment: CDR1 KGHDR and CDR2 SFDVKD. CDR3 length: 15 amino acids. The J segment lost 3 bases and the V segment lost 5 bases, leaving 6 bases of the junction unmatched. As DNA, the CDR3 is TGTGCCACCAGTGCCTCCCGGGACAGGGACACTGAAGCTTTCTTT. This translates into CATSASRDRDTEAFF.

The chain uses TRBV18 and TRBJ2-1; D is unresolved. Germline loops: CDR1 KGHSH, CDR2 LQKENI. Trimming shortened V by 1 base and J by 7 bases, and 11 bases separated the two germline ends. The CDR3 consists of 14 residues. In DNA form, the CDR3 reads TGTGCCAGCTCACCACTTGCACCCGGGAATGAGCAGTTCTTC. It translates to CASSPLAPGNEQFF.

The chain combines TRBV30 with TRBJ2-3; TRBD2 is a possible D gene (6 bases). From germline, CDR1 is GTSNPN and CDR2 SVGIG (reference sequence). This CDR3 region has 14 residues. Trimming removed 2 bases from V and 0 bases from J, with 9 bases in between. The CDR3 region is CAWSYGTSTDTQYF. CDR3 sequence (DNA): TGTGCCTGGAGTTACGGGACTAGCACAGATACGCAGTATTTT.